This T cell receptor (beta chain) appears in the sequencing data of a study of CD8 T cells in ankylosing spondylitis. Germline values: CDR1 LGHNA, CDR2 YNFKEQ. V was shortened by 4 bases and J by 5 bases, with 18 bases between the two germline ends. The CDR3 is 16 amino acids. TCRdb re-called the 5' RACE reads through MiXCR, storing one row per CDR3 protein. Counted here are about 140,000 distinct CDR3 sequences, 8% to 9% occurring once; the ten biggest clones make up roughly 7.2%. This clonotype appeared many times. Sample: synovial fluid, either unsorted or a sorted T cell fraction (not recorded which). This TCR derives from a male donor with ankylosing spondylitis. This chain connects TRBV4-2 to TRBJ1-5; D possibly corresponds to TRBD1 (5 bases). CDR3 nucleotide sequence: TGTGCCAGCAGCCCCTACTTCGGGGGATCTGATCAGCCCCAGCATTTT. This sequence encodes CASSPYFGGSDQPQHF.